The clone carrying this T cell receptor (beta chain) was found once. Its antigen remains unidentified. The J segment lost 1 base and the V segment lost 3 bases, leaving 5 bases of the junction unmatched. Germline V gene lookup returns CDR1 LNHDA and CDR2 SQIVND (reference sequence). The CDR3 loop spans 15 amino acids. This entry is derived from a study of lymphopenia after photon versus proton radiotherapy. Findings of the study overall: Authors raise, but do not show, better survival with proton therapy.

Libraries were prepared by immunoSEQ multiplex PCR; TCRdb keeps only in-frame clonotypes and omits some of them. The sample holds about 5,000 clones; 88% are singletons and the top ten take around 17%. The sample consisted of peripheral blood, taken from a patient treated with photon-based radiotherapy. The chain employs TRBV19 and TRBJ2-5; 7 nucleotides line up with TRBD2. The TCR was taken from a man in his thirties or forties with gastric cancer. CDR3 region: CASSMGGTPQETQYF. In DNA form, the CDR3 reads TGTGCCAGTAGTATGGGAGGGACCCCCCAAGAGACCCAGTACTTC.